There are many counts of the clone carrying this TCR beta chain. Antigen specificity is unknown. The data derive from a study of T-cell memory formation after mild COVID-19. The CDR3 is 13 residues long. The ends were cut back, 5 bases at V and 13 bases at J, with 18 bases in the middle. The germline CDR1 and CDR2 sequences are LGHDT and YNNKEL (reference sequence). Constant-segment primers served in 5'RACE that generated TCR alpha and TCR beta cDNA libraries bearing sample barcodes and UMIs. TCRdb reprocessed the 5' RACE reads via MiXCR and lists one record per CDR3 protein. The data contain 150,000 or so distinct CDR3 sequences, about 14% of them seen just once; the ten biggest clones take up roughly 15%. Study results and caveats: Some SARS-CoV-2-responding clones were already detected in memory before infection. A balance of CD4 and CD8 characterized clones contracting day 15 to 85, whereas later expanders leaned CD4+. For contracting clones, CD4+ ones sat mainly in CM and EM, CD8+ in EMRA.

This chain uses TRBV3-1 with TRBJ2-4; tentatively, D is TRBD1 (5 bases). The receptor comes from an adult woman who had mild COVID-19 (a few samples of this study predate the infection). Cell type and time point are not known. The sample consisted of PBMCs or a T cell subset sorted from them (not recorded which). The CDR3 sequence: CASSLNPQTVQYF. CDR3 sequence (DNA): TGTGCCAGCAGCTTGAACCCTCAGACAGTGCAGTACTTC.